What follows are 5 T cell receptor beta chains derived from one specimen sequenced in a study of OX40 agonist ivuxolimab in advanced cancers. Libraries were constructed by the immunoSEQ multiplex PCR assay. The table comes from immuneACCESS by way of TCRdb, which keeps in-frame sequences with V and J called. Part of the clones is missing from these tables; in studies checked, under half for an unresolved V gene and the rest for unknown reasons. Here the sample has some 150,000 clones; 90% occur a single time. Together, the top ten hold 0.9% to 1.2% of the sample. This specimen was CD4+ or CD8+ T cells sorted from blood, taken in a trial of the OX40 agonist ivuxolimab. The receptors come from an adult with an advanced solid tumor such as melanoma, head and neck, liver or kidney cancer.

The rearrangement uses TRBV11-3 and TRBJ1-2; the D is unclear. The CDR3 sequence is 14 residues long. V dropped 1 base and J dropped 8 bases, with 14 bases sitting between them. Germline V gives CDR1 SGHNT, CDR2 YENEEA. CDR3 amino acids: CASSLGFSVVGYTF. The CDR3 nucleotides are TGTGCCAGCAGCTTAGGATTTTCGGTTGTCGGCTACACCTTC.

This chain joins TRBV29-1 and TRBJ1-1; 8 bases map to TRBD1. J was trimmed by 5 bases and V by 4 bases; bases with no gene match: 6. The germline V gene has CDR1 SQVTM and CDR2 ANQGSEA. This CDR3 region has 13 residues. The CDR3 sequence: CSVAPDRGTEAFF. CDR3 DNA sequence: TGCAGCGTTGCTCCCGACAGGGGAACTGAAGCTTTCTTT.

This chain links TRBV15 with TRBJ1-5, with 10 bases aligning to TRBD1. The CDR3 contains 16 residues. The V and J ends lost 1 base and 7 bases, in that order; junction bases with no gene match: 7. In germline, CDR1 is LNHNV, CDR2 YYDKDF (reference sequence). CDR3 in DNA: TGTGCCACCAGCAGAGGTCGGGACAGGGGAGGCCAGCCCCAGCATTTT. Translating it yields CATSRGRDRGGQPQHF.

The rearrangement uses TRBV7-9 and TRBJ1-5, with a tentative D call TRBD1 (6 bases). CDR3 size: 16 residues. Germline CDR1 is SEHNR and CDR2 is FQNEAQ (reference sequence). Between the trimmed V and J ends, which lost 1 base and 2 bases, there was a span of 12 bases. CDR3 in DNA: TGTGCCAGCAGCTTAGATACAGGGTCGGGCAATCAGCCCCAGCATTTT. Amino acids: CASSLDTGSGNQPQHF.

The CDR3: CASSGNTYEQYF. The CDR3 DNA reads as TGTGCCAGCAGCGGGAATACCTACGAGCAGTACTTC. This chain uses TRBV25-1 with TRBJ2-7, with TRBD2 as a possible D gene (5 bases). CDR1 and CDR2 from the germline V gene are MGHDK and SYGVNS. The germline V and J ends were trimmed by 6 bases and 2 bases, with 8 bases remaining between them. This CDR3 comprises 12 residues.